This TCR beta chain was documented in a study of T cell responses to AZD1222 COVID-19 vaccine. Study outcomes and limitations: It should be noted that donors were predominantly white British and more often female, and clonal diversity was possibly underestimated.

Some clones are missing from TCRdb's copy, which holds only in-frame ones; the method was immunoSEQ multiplex PCR. The repertoire holds some 200,000 clones, with less than 95% as singletons. Points on this clone: Its antigen is not known.

The sequence was obtained from an adult who received the MenACWY meningococcal vaccine as a control. The sequencing here drew on peripheral blood, taken 28 days after the second dose of the MenACWY control vaccine.

The CDR3 spells CASSGTPGQVVVQETQYF. CDR3 nucleotides: TGTGCCAGCAGCGGCACGCCGGGACAGGTCGTCGTCCAAGAGACCCAGTACTTC. The chain is built from TRBV7-9 and TRBJ2-5; the match to TRBD1 covers 8 bases. With 5 bases clipped from V and 1 base from J, the junction kept 15 bases outside the gene matches. Germline CDR1 and CDR2: SEHNR and FQNEAQ (reference sequence). The CDR3 sequence is 18 residues long. Full variable domain (missing parts from reference TRBV7-9 and TRBJ2-5): DTGVSQNPRHKITKRGQNVTFRCDPISEHNRLYWYRQTLGQGPEFLTYFQNEAQLEKSRLLSDRFSAERPKGSFSTLEIQRTEQGDSAMYLCASSGTPGQVVVQETQYFGPGTRLLVL.